This passage covers 15 T cell receptor beta chains from one sample sequenced in a study of CD8 T cells in ankylosing spondylitis. TCRdb independently ran MiXCR on the 5' RACE reads; one entry per CDR3 protein. The table has about 320,000 distinct CDR3 sequences, around a tenth seen once. Input material: blood, either unsorted or a sorted T cell fraction (not recorded which). The receptors here all came from a female donor with ankylosing spondylitis or in good health (not recorded which).

Concerning this clonotype: A read error may produce the germline difference seen at one junction end. The chain recombines TRBV20-1 with TRBJ2-7; tentatively, D is TRBD1 or TRBD2 (5 bases each). Looked up from germline, CDR1 is DFQATT and CDR2 is SNEGSKA (reference sequence). This CDR3 contains 13 residues. Written as DNA, the CDR3 is TGCATTGCTAGAGACGGGGCGGCCTACGAGCAGTACTTC. The encoded protein is CIARDGAAYEQYF.

This clonotype was found a few times. V is TRBV5-8 and J is TRBJ2-7; 7 bases match TRBD2. V dropped 4 bases and J dropped 4; count of bases not matched to a gene: 8. The CDR3 spans 14 residues. Germline V lookup: CDR1 SGHTS, CDR2 YDEGEE. CDR3 sequence: CASSPGGGIYEQYF. The CDR3, as DNA: TGTGCCAGCAGCCCGGGAGGAGGAATTTACGAGCAGTACTTC.

This clonotype has ten or more counts. J is TRBJ2-1 and V is TRBV3-1, with 8 bases identical to TRBD1. V trimming: 1 base; J trimming: 7 bases; junction bases outside the gene matches: 9. The CDR3 has 16 residues. CDR1 LGHDT and CDR2 YNNKEL come from the germline V gene (reference sequence). In DNA, the CDR3 is TGTGCCAGCAGCCAAGCTGGGCAGGGGGCGCGGAATGAGCAGTTCTTC. It yields the protein CASSQAGQGARNEQFF.

The table lists this clonotype with many counts. The chain uses TRBV21-1 and TRBJ2-5. TRBV21-1 counts as a pseudogene. This CDR3 spans 14 amino acids. The CDR3 DNA sequence: TGTGCCAGCAGCAAAGAGGCAGACCAAGAGACCCAGTACTTC. Its translation is CASSKEADQETQYF.

This clonotype was observed a handful of times. This chain's CDR3 is CSARDQGYEQFF. CDR3 nucleotide sequence: TGCAGTGCTAGAGATCAGGGCTATGAGCAGTTCTTC. The chain couples TRBV20-1 to TRBJ2-1; D may be TRBD1 (5 bases). Germline loops: CDR1 DFQATT, CDR2 SNEGSKA (reference sequence). Deletions cut 0 bases from V and 8 bases from J, with 8 bases between. This CDR3 is 12 amino acids long.

The chain employs TRBV3-1 and TRBJ2-7; D perhaps matches TRBD1 (6 bases). This CDR3 spans 14 amino acids. Trimming took off 7 bases at V and 0 bases at J, with 13 bases between the two ends. Looked up from germline, CDR1 is LGHDT and CDR2 is YNNKEL (reference sequence). CDR3 coding DNA: TGTGCCAGCACCCTACAGGGAAGCTCCTACGAGCAGTACTTC. Translation: CASTLQGSSYEQYF.

The V and J genes are TRBV20-1 and TRBJ2-1, with 7 positions matching TRBD2. Germline V gene lookup returns CDR1 DFQATT and CDR2 SNEGSKA (reference sequence). The CDR3 runs to 13 residues. V dropped 4 bases and J dropped 5; count of bases not matched to a gene: 5. Written as DNA, the CDR3 is TGCAGTGCTACCCCGGGACTAAACAATGAGCAGTTCTTC. The encoded protein is CSATPGLNNEQFF.

This clonotype showed up many times. V usage is TRBV6-1 and J usage is TRBJ2-1; TRBD1 agrees at 7 bases. J was trimmed by 4 bases and V by 6 bases; bases with no gene match: 9. Germline loops: CDR1 MNHNS, CDR2 SASEGT. CDR3 length equals 15 residues. The CDR3, as DNA: TGTGCCAGCAGAGGCGACAGGGCATCATACAATGAGCAGTTCTTC. Translation: CASRGDRASYNEQFF.

This clonotype was counted ten times or more. The V and J genes are TRBV20-1 and TRBJ1-2, with TRBD1 identical over 10 bases. Per germline, CDR1 DFQATT and CDR2 SNEGSKA (reference sequence). This CDR3 has 14 residues. V lost 5 bases to trimming and J lost 5 bases; unmatched junction nucleotides: 8. CDR3 sequence (DNA): TGCAGTGCTGGTGAACCGGGACAGGGGTATGGCTACACCTTC. This gives the protein CSAGEPGQGYGYTF.

This clonotype was counted ten times or more. V is TRBV20-1 and J is TRBJ2-3; 7 nucleotides align to TRBD2. This CDR3 contains 15 residues. V trimming: 0 bases; J trimming: 5 bases; junction bases outside the gene matches: 8. Germline loops: CDR1 DFQATT, CDR2 SNEGSKA (reference sequence). Written as DNA, the CDR3 is TGCAGTGCTAGAGATGGAGCGGGATGGATAGATACGCAGTATTTT. Translation gives CSARDGAGWIDTQYF.

This clonotype was seen many times. The chain joins TRBV5-8 to TRBJ2-1; D is undetermined. Germline assignment: CDR1 SGHTS and CDR2 YDEGEE. There are 17 residues in the CDR3. The germline V and J ends were trimmed by 0 bases and 3 bases, with 16 bases remaining between them. CDR3 in DNA: TGTGCCAGCAGCTTGGCCGTGAATGGACGGAGCTACAATGAGCAGTTCTTC. Amino acids: CASSLAVNGRSYNEQFF.

The sample holds a few counts of this clonotype. The chain is built from TRBV27 and TRBJ2-3; D is perhaps TRBD2 (5 bases). The CDR3 has 15 residues. The V gene's germline CDR1 is MNHEY and CDR2 SMNVEV (reference sequence). Between the trimmed V and J ends, which lost 8 bases and 4 bases, there was a span of 19 bases. The chain's CDR3 is CASSLRGERADTQYF. The CDR3 region has the DNA TGTGCCAGCTCTCTCCGGGGAGAAAGGGCAGATACGCAGTATTTT.

A note on this clonotype: Since a much larger clone is just one base distant, this may be a read error. This chain links TRBV19 with TRBJ1-1; D may be TRBD1 (5 bases). The CDR3 covers 15 residues. The V gene's germline CDR1 is LNHDA and CDR2 SQIVND (reference sequence). The CDR3 protein is CTSSKAQAMNTEAFF. The CDR3 nucleotides are TGTACCAGTAGTAAGGCACAGGCAATGAACACTGAAGCTTTCTTT.

This clonotype was seen repeatedly, ten times or more. The V call is TRBV20-1, the J call TRBJ2-4; 11 bases line up with TRBD2. The CDR3 totals 17 residues. Per germline, CDR1 DFQATT and CDR2 SNEGSKA (reference sequence). V lost 5 bases to trimming and J lost 0 bases; unmatched junction nucleotides: 9. In nucleotides, the CDR3 is TGCAGTGCTCCCGGGATAGCGGGGGGGATAGCCAAAAACATTCAGTACTTC. Protein product: CSAPGIAGGIAKNIQYF.

This clonotype has ten or more counts. This chain joins TRBV7-2 and TRBJ1-2, with TRBD1 matching over 9 bases. CDR3 size: 14 residues. After removal of 1 base from V and 4 bases from J, the junction contained 1 base not matched to a gene. Germline V gives CDR1 SGHTA, CDR2 FQGNSA. This CDR3 reads CASSLDRGLYGYTF. The CDR3 DNA follows: TGTGCCAGCAGCTTAGACAGGGGGCTCTATGGCTACACCTTC.